The subject of this entry is one T cell receptor (beta chain). This record comes from a study of OX40 agonist ivuxolimab in advanced cancers. Study-wide background: Three patients showed partial responses: one hepatocellular carcinoma and two cutaneous melanoma cases.

Using immunoSEQ multiplex PCR, the repertoire was profiled, and TCRdb retains in-frame clones only, with some absent. Of some 100,000 clones in the sample, around 86% were seen once. Samples were taken at baseline and on day 1 of cycles 4 and 7. The ends lost 0 bases at V and 5 bases at J; junction bases unmatched: 5. The CDR3 is 15 residues long. The V gene's germline CDR1 is SGDLS and CDR2 YYNGEE. The sequenced sample was CD4+ or CD8+ T cells sorted from blood, obtained in a trial of the OX40 agonist ivuxolimab. The J gene is TRBJ2-5, the V gene TRBV9, with 9 bases that match TRBD2. This receptor was obtained from an adult with an advanced solid tumor such as melanoma, head and neck, liver or kidney cancer. CDR3 loop: CASSVGAGGPETQYF. For the CDR3, the DNA is TGTGCCAGCAGCGTAGGCGCGGGAGGGCCCGAGACCCAGTACTTC.